This T cell receptor (beta chain) is drawn from a study of cytomegalovirus exposure and HLA in healthy donors. As for the study in general: Most genotyped donors, over 70% of about 430, had Caucasian-associated genetic ancestry.

Regarding this clone: Antigen specificity is unknown.

Germline V gene sequence: CDR1 PRHDT, CDR2 FYEKMQ (reference sequence). The CDR3 length is 14 residues. Deletions cut 4 bases from V and 6 bases from J, with 15 bases between. Notes on the study in general: Listed as cytomegalovirus-associated were 150 or so TCR beta chains. Trimming of TCR beta V- and J-genes showed a link, identified in a later analysis, to a missense DCLRE1C variant. In a later analysis, common viral pathogens appeared linked to several of the most significant clusters.

Primers for the PCR totalled 60 Vbeta and 13 Jbeta. The method was immunoSEQ multiplex PCR; TCRdb's version includes in-frame clones alone and lacks a portion of them. The sample lists approximately 89,000 clones; approximately 72% were seen once. What was sequenced was PBMCs. The chain carries TRBV13 and TRBJ1-1; D uncertain. This receptor was obtained from a man aged 25-45 years in good health and CMV-seropositive. In DNA, the CDR3 is TGTGCCAGCAGCTCGCAGACGGCGGTCCCTGAAGCTTTCTTT. This translates into CASSSQTAVPEAFF.